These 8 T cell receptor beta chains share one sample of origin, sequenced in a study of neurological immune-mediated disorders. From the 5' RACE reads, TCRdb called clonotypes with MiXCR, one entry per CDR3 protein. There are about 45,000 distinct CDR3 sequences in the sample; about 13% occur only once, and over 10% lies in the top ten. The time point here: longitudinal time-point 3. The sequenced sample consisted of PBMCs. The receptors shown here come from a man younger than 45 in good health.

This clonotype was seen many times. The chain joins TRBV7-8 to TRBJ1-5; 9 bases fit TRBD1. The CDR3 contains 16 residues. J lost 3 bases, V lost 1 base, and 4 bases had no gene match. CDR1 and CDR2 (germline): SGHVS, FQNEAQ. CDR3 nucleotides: TGTGCCAGCAGCTTAGGACAGGGGGGACCCAATCAGCCCCAGCATTTT. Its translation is CASSLGQGGPNQPQHF.

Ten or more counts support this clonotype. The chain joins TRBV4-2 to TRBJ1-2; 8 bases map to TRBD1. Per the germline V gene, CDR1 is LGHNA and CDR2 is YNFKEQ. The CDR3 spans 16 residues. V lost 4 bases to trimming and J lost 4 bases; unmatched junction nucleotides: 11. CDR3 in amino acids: CASSPKEAGQAYGYTF. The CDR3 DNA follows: TGTGCCAGCAGCCCTAAGGAAGCGGGACAGGCCTATGGCTACACCTTC.

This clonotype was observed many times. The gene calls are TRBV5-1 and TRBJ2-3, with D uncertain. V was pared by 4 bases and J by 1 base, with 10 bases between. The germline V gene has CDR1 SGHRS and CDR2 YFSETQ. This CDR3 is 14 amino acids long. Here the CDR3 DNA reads TGCGCCAGCAGCCCTCCGCTGGGCACAGATACGCAGTATTTT. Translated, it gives CASSPPLGTDTQYF.

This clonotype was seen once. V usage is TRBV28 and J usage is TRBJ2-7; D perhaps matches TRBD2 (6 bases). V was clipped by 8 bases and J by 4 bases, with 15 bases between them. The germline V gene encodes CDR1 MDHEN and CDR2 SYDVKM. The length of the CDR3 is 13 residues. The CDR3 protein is CASSEGGAYEQYF. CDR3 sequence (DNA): TGTGCCAGCTCGGAGGGTGGGGCTTACGAGCAGTACTTC. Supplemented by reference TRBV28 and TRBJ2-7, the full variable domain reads DVKVTQSSRYLVKRTGEKVFLECVQDMDHENMFWYRQDPGLGLRLIYFSYDVKMKEKGDIPEGYSVSREKKERFSLILESASTNQTSMYLCASSEGGAYEQYFGPGTRLTVT.

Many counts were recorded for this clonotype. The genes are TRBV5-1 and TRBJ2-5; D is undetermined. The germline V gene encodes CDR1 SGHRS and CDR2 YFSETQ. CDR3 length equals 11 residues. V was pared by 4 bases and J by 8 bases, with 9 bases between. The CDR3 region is CASSLTVTQYF. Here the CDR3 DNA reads TGCGCCAGCAGCCTTACTGTAACCCAGTACTTC.

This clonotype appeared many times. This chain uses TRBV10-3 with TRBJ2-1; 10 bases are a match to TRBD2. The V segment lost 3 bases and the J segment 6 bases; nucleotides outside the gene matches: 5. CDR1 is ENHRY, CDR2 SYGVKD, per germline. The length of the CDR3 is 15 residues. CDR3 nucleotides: TGTGCCATCAGTGACCCCAGCGGGAGGGCCAATGAGCAGTTCTTC. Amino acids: CAISDPSGRANEQFF.

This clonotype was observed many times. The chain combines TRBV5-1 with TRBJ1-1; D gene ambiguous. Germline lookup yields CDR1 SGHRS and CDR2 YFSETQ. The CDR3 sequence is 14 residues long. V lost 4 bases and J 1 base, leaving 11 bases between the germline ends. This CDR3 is CASSAMGANTEAFF. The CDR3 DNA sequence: TGCGCCAGCAGCGCGATGGGAGCGAACACTGAAGCTTTCTTT.

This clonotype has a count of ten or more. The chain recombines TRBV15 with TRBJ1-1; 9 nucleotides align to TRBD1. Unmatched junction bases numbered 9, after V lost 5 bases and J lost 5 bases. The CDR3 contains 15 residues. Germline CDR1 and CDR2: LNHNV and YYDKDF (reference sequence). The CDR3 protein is CATSVRADRGTEAFF. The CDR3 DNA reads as TGTGCCACCAGCGTACGCGCGGACAGGGGTACTGAAGCTTTCTTT.